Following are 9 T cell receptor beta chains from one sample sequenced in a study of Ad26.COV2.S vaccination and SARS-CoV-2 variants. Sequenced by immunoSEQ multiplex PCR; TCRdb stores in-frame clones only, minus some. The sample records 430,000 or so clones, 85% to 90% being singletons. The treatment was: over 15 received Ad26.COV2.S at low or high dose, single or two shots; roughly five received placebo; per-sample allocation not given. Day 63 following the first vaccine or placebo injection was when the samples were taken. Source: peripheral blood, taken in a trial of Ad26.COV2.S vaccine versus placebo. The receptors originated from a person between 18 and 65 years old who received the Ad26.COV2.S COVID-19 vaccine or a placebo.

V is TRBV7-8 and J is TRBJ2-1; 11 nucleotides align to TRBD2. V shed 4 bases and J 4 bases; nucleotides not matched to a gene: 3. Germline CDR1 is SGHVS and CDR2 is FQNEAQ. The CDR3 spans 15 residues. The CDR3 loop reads CASSSGLAVYNEQFF. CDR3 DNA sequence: TGTGCCAGCAGCTCGGGACTAGCGGTATACAATGAGCAGTTCTTC. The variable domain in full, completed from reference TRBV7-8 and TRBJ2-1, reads GAGVSQSPRYKVAKRGQDVALRCDPISGHVSLFWYQQALGQGPEFLTYFQNEAQLDKSGLPSDRFFAERPEGSVSTLKIQRTQQEDSAVYLCASSSGLAVYNEQFFGPGTRLTVL.

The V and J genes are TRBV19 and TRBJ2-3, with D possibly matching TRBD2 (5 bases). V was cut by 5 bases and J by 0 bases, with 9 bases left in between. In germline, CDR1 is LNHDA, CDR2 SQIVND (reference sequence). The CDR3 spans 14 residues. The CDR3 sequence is CASSRSGSTDTQYF. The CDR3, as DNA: TGTGCCAGTAGTCGAAGCGGCAGCACAGATACGCAGTATTTT.

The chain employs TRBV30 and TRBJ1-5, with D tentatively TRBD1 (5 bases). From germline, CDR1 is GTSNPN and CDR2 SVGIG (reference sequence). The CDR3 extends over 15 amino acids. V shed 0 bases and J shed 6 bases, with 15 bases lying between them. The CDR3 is CAWSVGRAGSQPQHF. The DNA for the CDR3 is TGTGCCTGGAGTGTAGGTAGAGCAGGGAGTCAGCCCCAGCATTTT.

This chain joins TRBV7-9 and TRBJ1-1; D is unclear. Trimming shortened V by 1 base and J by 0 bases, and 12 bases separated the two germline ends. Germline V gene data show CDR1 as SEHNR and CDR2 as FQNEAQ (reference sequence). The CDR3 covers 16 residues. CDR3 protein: CASSLGLSLLNTEAFF. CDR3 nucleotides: TGTGCCAGCAGCTTAGGGTTGAGTTTGTTGAACACTGAAGCTTTCTTT.

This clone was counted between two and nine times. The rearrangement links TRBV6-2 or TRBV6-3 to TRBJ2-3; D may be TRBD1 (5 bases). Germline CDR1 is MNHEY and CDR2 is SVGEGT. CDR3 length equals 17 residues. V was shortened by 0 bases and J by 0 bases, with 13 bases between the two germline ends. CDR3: CASSYSKQGTSTDTQYF. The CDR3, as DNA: TGTGCCAGCAGTTACTCGAAGCAGGGAACTAGCACAGATACGCAGTATTTT.

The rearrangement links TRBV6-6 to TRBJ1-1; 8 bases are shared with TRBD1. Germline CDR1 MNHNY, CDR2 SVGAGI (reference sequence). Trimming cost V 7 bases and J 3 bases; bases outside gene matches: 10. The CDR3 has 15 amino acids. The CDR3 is CASTSRRGPDTEAFF. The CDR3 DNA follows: TGTGCCAGCACTTCCCGCAGGGGGCCGGACACTGAAGCTTTCTTT.

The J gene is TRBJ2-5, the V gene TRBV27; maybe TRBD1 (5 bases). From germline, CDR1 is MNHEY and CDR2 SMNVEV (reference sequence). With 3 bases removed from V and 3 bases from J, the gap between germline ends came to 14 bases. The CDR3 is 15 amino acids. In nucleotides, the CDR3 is TGTGCCAGCAGTTTGTTCCCCTGGGGCGAAGAGACCCAGTACTTC. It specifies CASSLFPWGEETQYF.

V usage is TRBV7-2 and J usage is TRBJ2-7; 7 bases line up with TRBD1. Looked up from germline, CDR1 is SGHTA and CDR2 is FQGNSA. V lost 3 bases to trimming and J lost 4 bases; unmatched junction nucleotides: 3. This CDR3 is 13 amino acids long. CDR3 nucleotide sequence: TGTGCCAGCAGCTTCGACAGGGAATACGAGCAGTACTTC. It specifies CASSFDREYEQYF.

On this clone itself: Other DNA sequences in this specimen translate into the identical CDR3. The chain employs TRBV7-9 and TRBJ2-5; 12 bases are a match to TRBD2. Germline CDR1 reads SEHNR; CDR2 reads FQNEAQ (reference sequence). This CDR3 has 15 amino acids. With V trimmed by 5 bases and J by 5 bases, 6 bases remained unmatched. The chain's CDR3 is CASSPGLAGWETQYF. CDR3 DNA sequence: TGTGCCAGCAGCCCCGGACTAGCGGGGTGGGAGACCCAGTACTTC.